One and the same sample provided the 23 T cell receptor beta chains below, sequenced in a study of Ad26.COV2.S vaccination and SARS-CoV-2 variants. Only in-frame clones appear in the TCRdb table, and some are missing; sequencing was by immunoSEQ multiplex PCR. The sample lists 150,000 to 200,000 clones, roughly nine tenths occurring once. Sequencing used peripheral blood, obtained after recovery from COVID-19. These receptor sequences come from a human donor who had recovered from COVID-19.

The chain has TRBV28 and TRBJ2-3, with 8 bases aligning to TRBD1. CDR3 length: 15 residues. Germline V CDR1 and CDR2: MDHEN, SYDVKM. V shed 5 bases, J shed 1 base, and the junction held 5 bases outside the gene matches. The CDR3 loop is CASSPGQGRTDTQYF. The CDR3 coding sequence is TGTGCCAGCAGTCCCGGACAGGGACGCACAGATACGCAGTATTTT.

The J gene is TRBJ1-3, the V gene TRBV6-6, with unresolved D. Trimming removed 7 bases from V and 0 bases from J, with 10 bases in between. The CDR3 consists of 14 residues. CDR1 MNHNY and CDR2 SVGAGI come from the germline V gene (reference sequence). CDR3 sequence: CASTGDYSGNTIYF. As DNA, the CDR3 is TGTGCCAGCACCGGTGATTACTCTGGAAACACCATATATTTT.

The chain joins TRBV7-6 to TRBJ1-1; D ambiguous. The CDR3 length is 15 residues. Per germline, CDR1 SGHVS and CDR2 FNYEAQ. V lost 1 base and J 2 bases, leaving 11 bases between the germline ends. This chain's CDR3 is CASSLGSNSNTEAFF. The CDR3 region has the DNA TGTGCCAGCAGCTTAGGGAGTAACTCAAACACTGAAGCTTTCTTT.

This clone occurred once. The rearrangement links TRBV9 to TRBJ2-3, with TRBD2 identical over 8 bases. Germline V CDR1 and CDR2: SGDLS, YYNGEE. V dropped 3 bases and J dropped 6; count of bases not matched to a gene: 6. This CDR3 region has 14 residues. CDR3 coding DNA: TGTGCCAGCAGCGGAACGGGAGGGCCGGATACGCAGTATTTT. The encoded protein is CASSGTGGPDTQYF.

J is TRBJ2-1 and V is TRBV25-1; TRBD1 is a possible D gene (6 bases). Germline V gene data show CDR1 as MGHDK and CDR2 as SYGVNS. V was shortened by 3 bases and J by 5 bases, with 14 bases between the two germline ends. CDR3 length equals 15 residues. CDR3 coding DNA: TGTGCCAGCAGTGAGAGTCACAGGGCAAACAATGAGCAGTTCTTC. Encoded protein: CASSESHRANNEQFF.

This sequence joins TRBV3-1 (or the pseudogene TRBV3-2) and TRBJ2-3, with unresolved D. V shed 2 bases and J shed 4 bases, with 7 bases lying between them. The CDR3 contains 13 residues. Looked up from germline, CDR1 is LGHDT and CDR2 is YNNKEL (reference sequence). The CDR3 bases are TGTGCCAGCAGCCAAAATCCTCCAGATACGCAGTATTTT. This sequence encodes CASSQNPPDTQYF.

The rearrangement links TRBV4-1 to TRBJ2-1, with D unresolved. CDR1 and CDR2 (germline): MGHRA, YSYEKL. CDR3 size: 17 residues. V gave up 4 bases and J gave up 0 bases, with 16 bases separating them. In DNA, the CDR3 is TGCGCCAGCAGCCCTCTAAGGGAAGGTCCCTCCTACAATGAGCAGTTCTTC. Protein sequence: CASSPLREGPSYNEQFF.

As regards this clone: Other DNA sequences from this sample encode an identical CDR3 as well. The genes are TRBV18 and TRBJ2-7, with TRBD2 matching over 8 bases. This CDR3 is built from 14 residues. Looked up from germline, CDR1 is KGHSH and CDR2 is LQKENI. V was clipped by 3 bases and J by 3 bases; unmatched bases: 4. DNA of the CDR3: TGTGCCAGCTCACCCCCGGGGGGGAACTACGAGCAGTACTTC. This encodes CASSPPGGNYEQYF.

The V call is TRBV27, the J call TRBJ2-1; D might be TRBD1 (5 bases). Germline V gene data show CDR1 as MNHEY and CDR2 as SMNVEV (reference sequence). V was pared by 5 bases and J by 5 bases, with 10 bases between. This CDR3 has 13 residues. CDR3 coding DNA: TGTGCCAGCAGTCCGGTGGGGCACAATGAGCAGTTCTTC. Its translation: CASSPVGHNEQFF.

The chain is built from TRBV5-1 and TRBJ1-1; no definite D call. V was cut by 6 bases and J by 4 bases, with 16 bases left in between. The CDR3 spans 14 residues. Germline V CDR1 and CDR2: SGHRS, YFSETQ. The chain's CDR3 is CASIPDPGATEAFF. The CDR3, as DNA: TGCGCCAGCATCCCCGATCCAGGAGCCACTGAAGCTTTCTTT.

The chain combines TRBV9 with TRBJ2-5; TRBD2 matches 8 bases. The CDR3 runs to 15 residues. After removal of 4 bases from V and 5 bases from J, the junction contained 10 bases not matched to a gene. Germline CDR1 is SGDLS and CDR2 is YYNGEE. CDR3 DNA: TGTGCCAGCAGCAATACTCCGGGACTAGTGGAGACCCAGTACTTC. This codes for CASSNTPGLVETQYF.

The V and J genes are TRBV19 and TRBJ1-2; D might be TRBD1 (6 bases). This CDR3 region has 14 residues. Germline CDR1 is LNHDA and CDR2 is SQIVND (reference sequence). V was shortened by 10 bases and J by 3 bases, with 18 bases between the two germline ends. The CDR3 reads CATSGQSFHYGYTF. The DNA for the CDR3 is TGTGCCACCTCCGGACAGTCCTTTCACTATGGCTACACCTTC. Using reference TRBV19 and TRBJ1-2 for the parts outside the CDR3, the full variable domain is DGGITQSPKYLFRKEGQNVTLSCEQNLNHDAMYWYRQDPGQGLRLIYYSQIVNDFQKGDIAEGYSVSREKKESFPLTVTSAQKNPTAFYLCATSGQSFHYGYTFGSGTRLTVV.

The chain recombines TRBV5-4 with TRBJ2-1; TRBD1 agrees at 10 bases. This CDR3 is 16 amino acids long. V shed 1 base and J 4 bases; nucleotides not matched to a gene: 5. Looked up from germline, CDR1 is SGHNT and CDR2 is YYREEE (reference sequence). The CDR3 sequence: CASSLPRDRGYNEQFF. In DNA, the CDR3 is TGTGCCAGCAGCTTGCCACGGGACAGGGGATACAATGAGCAGTTCTTC.

The rearrangement links TRBV15 to TRBJ2-7; TRBD1 aligns across 9 bases. CDR1 and CDR2 (germline): LNHNV, YYDKDF (reference sequence). The CDR3 is made up of 16 amino acids. Trimming at V came to 0 bases and at J to 1 base, leaving 4 bases not matched to a gene. The CDR3 reads CATSRDLGTGSYEQYF. The CDR3 nucleotides read TGTGCCACCAGCAGAGATCTAGGGACAGGGTCCTACGAGCAGTACTTC.

This chain connects TRBV18 to TRBJ1-3, with D uncertain. Germline V gene data show CDR1 as KGHSH and CDR2 as LQKENI. V lost 3 bases, J lost 3 bases, and 21 bases lay in between. This CDR3 region has 18 residues. CDR3 amino acids: CASSPPVAMSTGGNTIYF. CDR3 in DNA: TGTGCCAGCTCACCCCCCGTGGCTATGAGCACTGGTGGAAACACCATATATTTT.

The chain recombines TRBV29-1 with TRBJ2-7; D ambiguous. There are 11 residues in the CDR3. The ends were cut back, 4 bases at V and 2 bases at J, with 6 bases in the middle. Looked up from germline, CDR1 is SQVTM and CDR2 is ANQGSEA. DNA for the CDR3: TGCAGCGTTGGGGCAGCCTACGAGCAGTACTTC. It is translated as CSVGAAYEQYF.

The J gene is TRBJ1-4, the V gene TRBV5-5, with no clear D. The CDR3 contains 15 residues. V dropped 2 bases and J dropped 2 bases, with 10 bases sitting between them. CDR1 is SGHKS and CDR2 is YYEKEE in the germline V gene (reference sequence). CDR3 DNA sequence: TGTGCCAGCAGCTTAGCGGTCCTTACTAATGAAAAACTGTTTTTT. It specifies CASSLAVLTNEKLFF.

The chain employs TRBV11-2 and TRBJ2-7; 9 bases match TRBD2. Trimming took 3 bases from V and 3 from J; bases not matched to a gene: 9. Germline V gives CDR1 SGHAT, CDR2 FQNNGV. This CDR3 comprises 16 residues. CDR3 bases: TGTGCCAGCAGCTTCGGACTAGCGAAGGGGTACTACGAGCAGTACTTC. This gives the protein CASSFGLAKGYYEQYF.

V usage is TRBV13 and J usage is TRBJ2-3; D unresolved. CDR3 length: 16 residues. The V and J ends lost 0 bases and 0 bases respectively, with 10 bases between them. Germline lookup yields CDR1 PRHDT and CDR2 FYEKMQ (reference sequence). The CDR3: CASSLGVTPSTDTQYF. CDR3 in DNA: TGTGCCAGCAGCTTAGGCGTAACGCCTAGCACAGATACGCAGTATTTT.

The chain employs TRBV9 and TRBJ1-2; the match to TRBD1 covers 9 bases. Germline V gene data show CDR1 as SGDLS and CDR2 as YYNGEE. CDR3 length: 16 residues. The J segment lost 0 bases and the V segment lost 4 bases, leaving 7 bases of the junction unmatched. The CDR3 loop reads CASSLGTGRANYGYTF. In nucleotides, the CDR3 is TGTGCCAGCAGCCTCGGGACAGGGCGGGCTAACTATGGCTACACCTTC.

J is TRBJ2-5 and V is TRBV20-1; 12 bases are shared with TRBD1. Trimming removed 3 bases from V and 1 base from J; junction bases left unmatched: 3. CDR1 and CDR2 (germline): DFQATT, SNEGSKA (reference sequence). The CDR3 sequence is 15 residues long. CDR3 DNA sequence: TGCAGTGCTAGTTCGGGACAGGGGGCCCAAGAGACCCAGTACTTC. Protein sequence: CSASSGQGAQETQYF.

This clone has at least ten counts. The chain links TRBV29-1 to TRBJ1-1, with D maybe TRBD1 (5 bases). Per germline, CDR1 SQVTM and CDR2 ANQGSEA. Trimming shortened V by 6 bases and J by 3 bases, and 14 bases separated the two germline ends. CDR3 length: 13 amino acids. In DNA form, the CDR3 reads TGCAGCGTAGGGGAGGTTCGGGACACTGAAGCTTTCTTT. Translated: CSVGEVRDTEAFF.

The chain has TRBV6-5 and TRBJ2-7, with D possibly being TRBD1 (5 bases). The V end was cut by 2 bases, the J end by 1 base, with 12 bases between. The germline V gene has CDR1 MNHEY and CDR2 SVGAGI. The CDR3 length is 15 residues. CDR3 sequence reads: CASSYLPRQSYEQYF. In DNA form, the CDR3 reads TGTGCCAGCAGTTACCTTCCGCGACAGTCCTACGAGCAGTACTTC.